What follows are 17 T cell receptor beta chains derived from one specimen sequenced in a study of beta chain features in type 1 diabetes. What was sequenced were expressed TCRB transcripts, since all of the isolated RNA had been reverse transcribed. Sequencing was performed with immunoSEQ multiplex PCR; in TCRdb, only in-frame clones are kept and a portion is missing. The top ten clones hold approximately 0.015% of a sample with about 400,000 clones, 10% to 15% of them seen once. Sequenced: naive CD4+ T cells from blood. The receptors stem from a man aged 18 to 30 in good health.

The J gene is TRBJ2-3, the V gene TRBV5-1, with 8 bases aligning to TRBD2. This CDR3 comprises 18 residues. The V and J ends lost 0 bases and 1 base, in that order; junction bases with no gene match: 10. In germline, CDR1 is SGHRS, CDR2 YFSETQ. DNA for the CDR3: TGCGCCAGCAGCTTGGATCTAGCGGGCGTCCAGGGCACAGATACGCAGTATTTT. It specifies CASSLDLAGVQGTDTQYF.

A few counts support this clone. V usage is TRBV7-9 and J usage is TRBJ2-5; 8 bases fit TRBD2. Germline CDR1 and CDR2: SEHNR and FQNEAQ (reference sequence). The CDR3 is 16 amino acids. Losses at the gene ends were 2 bases for V and 0 bases for J; bases not matched to a gene: 5. For the CDR3, the DNA is TGTGCCAGCAGCTTAAGGCGAGCGGGAGACCAAGAGACCCAGTACTTC. This gives the protein CASSLRRAGDQETQYF.

This clone was recorded a few times. The chain uses TRBV4-1 and TRBJ1-6; D is unclear. Germline assignment: CDR1 MGHRA and CDR2 YSYEKL. Trimming took off 1 base at V and 8 bases at J, with 15 bases between the two ends. This CDR3 comprises 16 residues. CDR3 DNA sequence: TGCGCCAGCAGCCAAGGTGGTGGGAGACGGGATTCACCCCTCCACTTT. This encodes CASSQGGGRRDSPLHF.

This clone was seen only a few times. The chain has TRBV9 and TRBJ2-7, with 7 bases fitting TRBD1. J gave up 7 bases and V 3 bases, and 13 bases lay outside the gene matches. The V gene's germline CDR1 is SGDLS and CDR2 YYNGEE. The CDR3 spans 15 residues. CDR3 loop: CASSGVRDSRTEQYF. Written as DNA, the CDR3 is TGTGCCAGCAGCGGAGTTCGGGACAGCCGTACGGAGCAGTACTTC.

This clone was counted once. The chain employs TRBV5-1 and TRBJ2-3, with a tentative D call TRBD2 (5 bases). Germline assignment: CDR1 SGHRS and CDR2 YFSETQ. Trimming cost V 4 bases and J 4 bases, with 25 bases left between them. CDR3 length equals 18 residues. The DNA of the CDR3 is TGCGCCAGCAGCCCTAGCACTACGGGATATGGCCCGGCAGATACGCAGTATTTT. It yields the protein CASSPSTTGYGPADTQYF.

The chain uses TRBV5-4 and TRBJ1-5; D unresolved. V dropped 4 bases and J dropped 10 bases, with 9 bases sitting between them. The CDR3 contains 11 residues. The germline V gene encodes CDR1 SGHNT and CDR2 YYREEE (reference sequence). The CDR3 DNA follows: TGTGCCAGCAGCCCCGTAGTTCCCCAGCATTTT. It yields the protein CASSPVVPQHF.

This clone was seen more than once but under ten times. The rearrangement uses TRBV19 and TRBJ1-2; weak D call: TRBD1 (5 bases). Trimming pared 6 bases from V and 6 bases from J, leaving 14 bases between. The CDR3 covers 13 residues. Germline CDR1 reads LNHDA; CDR2 reads SQIVND (reference sequence). CDR3 in amino acids: CASRGYPRDGYTF. The CDR3 DNA reads as TGTGCCAGTAGAGGGTACCCCAGGGATGGCTACACCTTC.

The chain has TRBV30 and TRBJ2-2, with TRBD2 identical over 8 bases. There are 16 residues in the CDR3. The germline CDR1 and CDR2 sequences are GTSNPN and SVGIG (reference sequence). V shed 0 bases, J shed 3 bases, and the junction held 6 bases outside the gene matches. The CDR3 coding sequence is TGTGCCTGGAGTGTACGGGGGGGCTTCGACACCGGGGAGCTGTTTTTT. Its protein product is CAWSVRGGFDTGELFF.

The chain has TRBV30 and TRBJ2-1; D call uncertain. Germline V gives CDR1 GTSNPN, CDR2 SVGIG (reference sequence). The CDR3 sequence is 14 residues long. Trimming pared 5 bases from V and 0 bases from J, leaving 11 bases between. CDR3 bases: TGTGCCTGGGCGAGATTAAGCTCCTACAATGAGCAGTTCTTC. Protein sequence: CAWARLSSYNEQFF. The full variable domain, its missing parts supplied by reference TRBV30 and TRBJ2-1, is SQTIHQWPATLVQPVGSPLSLECTVEGTSNPNLYWYRQAAGRGLQLLFYSVGIGQISSEVPQNLSASRPQDRQFILSSKKLLLSDSGFYLCAWARLSSYNEQFFGPGTRLTVL.

This clone has only a few counts. This chain uses TRBV7-6 with TRBJ2-2, with TRBD1 as a possible D gene (5 bases). With 1 base removed from V and 6 bases from J, the gap between germline ends came to 9 bases. The germline CDR1 and CDR2 sequences are SGHVS and FNYEAQ. This CDR3 has 14 residues. The CDR3 DNA reads as TGTGCCAGCAGCTTAGAAGGGGATCCCGGGGAGCTGTTTTTT. It is translated as CASSLEGDPGELFF.

The V and J genes are TRBV30 and TRBJ1-1; D is ambiguous. V lost 1 base and J lost 0, with 6 bases in between. Germline V CDR1 and CDR2: GTSNPN, SVGIG (reference sequence). The CDR3 extends over 13 amino acids. The CDR3 region is CAWSGVMNTEAFF. The CDR3 DNA is TGTGCCTGGAGTGGCGTGATGAACACTGAAGCTTTCTTT. Full variable domain (outside the CDR3, taken from reference TRBV30 and TRBJ1-1): SQTIHQWPATLVQPVGSPLSLECTVEGTSNPNLYWYRQAAGRGLQLLFYSVGIGQISSEVPQNLSASRPQDRQFILSSKKLLLSDSGFYLCAWSGVMNTEAFFGQGTRLTVV.

The V call is TRBV7-3, the J call TRBJ2-1, with 9 bases matching TRBD2. The CDR3 sequence is 14 residues long. Germline-derived CDR1 and CDR2 are SGHTA and FQGTGA. The trim removed 5 bases at V and 5 bases at J, leaving 4 bases unmatched. CDR3 DNA sequence: TGTGCCAGCAGCCGGACTAGCGTTAACAATGAGCAGTTCTTC. The encoded protein is CASSRTSVNNEQFF.

The chain is built from TRBV7-9 and TRBJ2-2; D unresolved. The CDR3 runs 15 residues. Germline loops: CDR1 SEHNR, CDR2 FQNEAQ (reference sequence). The V end lost 5 bases, the J end lost 2 bases, and 12 bases lay between the germline ends. CDR3 sequence reads: CASSPAQRNTGELFF. The CDR3 DNA sequence: TGTGCCAGCAGCCCCGCGCAAAGAAACACCGGGGAGCTGTTTTTT.

The chain joins TRBV15 to TRBJ2-4; 10 nucleotides line up with TRBD2. This CDR3 comprises 18 residues. In germline, CDR1 is LNHNV, CDR2 YYDKDF (reference sequence). Trimming at V came to 5 bases and at J to 1 base, leaving 11 bases not matched to a gene. The DNA for the CDR3 is TGTGCCACCAGCGCAGGCGGTAGCGGGGGGCCCGCCAAAAACATTCAGTACTTC. Its protein is CATSAGGSGGPAKNIQYF.

There are a few counts of this clone. This chain connects TRBV27 to TRBJ2-3, with TRBD1 identical over 10 bases. Germline CDR1 and CDR2: MNHEY and SMNVEV (reference sequence). This CDR3 is 15 amino acids long. V lost 7 bases and J lost 2; bases outside the gene matches: 6. CDR3 loop: CASTRTGGHTDTQYF. For the CDR3, the DNA is TGTGCCAGCACCCGGACAGGGGGACACACAGATACGCAGTATTTT.

This clone was recorded a few times. The genes are TRBV18 and TRBJ2-1; D is ambiguous. CDR3 size: 11 residues. V lost 3 bases and J 12 bases, leaving 9 bases between the germline ends. Germline CDR1 is KGHSH and CDR2 is LQKENI. Here the CDR3 reads CASSPSRWQFF. In nucleotides, the CDR3 is TGTGCCAGCTCACCTTCTAGATGGCAGTTCTTC.

This clone showed up just a few times. The chain couples TRBV4-1 to TRBJ1-1, with a possible D match to TRBD1 (5 bases). This CDR3 comprises 18 residues. The V and J ends lost 1 base and 4 bases respectively, with 22 bases between them. CDR1 and CDR2 from the germline V gene are MGHRA and YSYEKL. This CDR3 reads CASSQGDLGGGGFTEAFF. The DNA of the CDR3 is TGCGCCAGCAGCCAAGGGGATCTTGGCGGGGGGGGATTCACTGAAGCTTTCTTT.